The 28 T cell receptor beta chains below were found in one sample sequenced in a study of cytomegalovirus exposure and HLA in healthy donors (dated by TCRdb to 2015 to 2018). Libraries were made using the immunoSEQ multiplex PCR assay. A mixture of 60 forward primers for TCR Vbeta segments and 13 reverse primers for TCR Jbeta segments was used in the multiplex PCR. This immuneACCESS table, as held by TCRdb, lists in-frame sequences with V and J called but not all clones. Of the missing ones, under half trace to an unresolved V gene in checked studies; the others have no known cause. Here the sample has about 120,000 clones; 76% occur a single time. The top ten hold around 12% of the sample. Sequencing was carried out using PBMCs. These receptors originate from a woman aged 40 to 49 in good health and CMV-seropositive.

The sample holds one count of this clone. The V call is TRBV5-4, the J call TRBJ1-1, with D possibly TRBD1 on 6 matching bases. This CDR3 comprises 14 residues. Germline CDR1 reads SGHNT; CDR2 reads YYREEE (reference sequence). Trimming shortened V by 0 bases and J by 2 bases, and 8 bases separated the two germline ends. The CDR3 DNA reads TGTGCCAGCAGCTTGGGCAGGGGTAACACTGAAGCTTTCTTT. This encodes CASSLGRGNTEAFF.

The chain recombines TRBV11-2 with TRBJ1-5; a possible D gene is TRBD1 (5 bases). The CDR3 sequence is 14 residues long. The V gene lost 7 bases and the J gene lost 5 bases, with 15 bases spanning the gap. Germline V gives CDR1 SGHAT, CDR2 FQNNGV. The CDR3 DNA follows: TGTGCCAGCACTTCAGGGTGGGGCTATCAGCCCCAGCATTTT. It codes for CASTSGWGYQPQHF.

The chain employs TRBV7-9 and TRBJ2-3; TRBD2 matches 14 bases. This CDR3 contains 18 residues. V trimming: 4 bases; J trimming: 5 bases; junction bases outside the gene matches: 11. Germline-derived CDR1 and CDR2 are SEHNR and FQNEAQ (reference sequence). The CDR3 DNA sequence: TGTGCCAGCAGCTACGGACTAGCGGGGGGCTGGGTAGTAGATACGCAGTATTTT. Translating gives CASSYGLAGGWVVDTQYF.

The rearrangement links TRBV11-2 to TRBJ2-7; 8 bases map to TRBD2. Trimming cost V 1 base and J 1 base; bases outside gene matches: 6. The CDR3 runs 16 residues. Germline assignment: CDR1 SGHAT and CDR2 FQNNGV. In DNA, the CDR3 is TGTGCCAGCAGCTTAGCGAGCGGGGGAGCTTCCTACGAGCAGTACTTC. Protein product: CASSLASGGASYEQYF.

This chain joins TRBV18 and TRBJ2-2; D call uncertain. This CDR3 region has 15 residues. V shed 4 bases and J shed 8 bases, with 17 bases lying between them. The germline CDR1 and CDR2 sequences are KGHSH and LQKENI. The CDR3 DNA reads TGTGCCAGCTCACTTCCCTTACTCAGGCGAGGGGAGCTGTTTTTT. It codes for CASSLPLLRRGELFF.

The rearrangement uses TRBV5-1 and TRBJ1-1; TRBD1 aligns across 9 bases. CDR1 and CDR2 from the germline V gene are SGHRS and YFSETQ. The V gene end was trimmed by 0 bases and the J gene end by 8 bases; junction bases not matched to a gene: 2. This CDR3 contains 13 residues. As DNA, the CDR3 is TGCGCCAGCAGCTTGGTTGGGACAGGGGAAGCTTTCTTT. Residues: CASSLVGTGEAFF.

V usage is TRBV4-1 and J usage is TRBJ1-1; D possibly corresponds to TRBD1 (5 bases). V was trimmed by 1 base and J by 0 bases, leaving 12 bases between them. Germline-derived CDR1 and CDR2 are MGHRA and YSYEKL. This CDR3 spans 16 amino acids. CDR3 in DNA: TGCGCCAGCAGCCAAGTCAGGACAACCATGAACACTGAAGCTTTCTTT. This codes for CASSQVRTTMNTEAFF.

The CDR3 DNA is TGTGCCAGCAGCCTACTCGGGGGGACTCGGAACACTGAAGCTTTCTTT. Its translation is CASSLLGGTRNTEAFF. This chain joins TRBV4-2 and TRBJ1-1; D possibly corresponds to TRBD1 (5 bases). Germline CDR1 is LGHNA and CDR2 is YNFKEQ. The CDR3 is 16 residues long. Deletions cut 4 bases from V and 1 base from J, with 16 bases between.

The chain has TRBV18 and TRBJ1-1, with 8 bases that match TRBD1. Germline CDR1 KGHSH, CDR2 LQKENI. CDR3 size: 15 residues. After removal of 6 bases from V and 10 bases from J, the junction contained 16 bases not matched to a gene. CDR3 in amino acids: CASSPRADREVRAFF. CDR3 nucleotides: TGTGCCAGCTCTCCTAGGGCGGACAGGGAGGTTCGAGCTTTCTTT.

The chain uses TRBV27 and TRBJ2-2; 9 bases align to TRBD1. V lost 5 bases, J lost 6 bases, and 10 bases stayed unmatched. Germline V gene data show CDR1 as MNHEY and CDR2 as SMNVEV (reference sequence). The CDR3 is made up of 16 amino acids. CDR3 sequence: CASSPPGQGFPGELFF. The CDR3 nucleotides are TGTGCCAGCAGTCCACCGGGACAGGGATTCCCCGGGGAGCTGTTTTTT.

The CDR3 reads CASRDRGAEQYF. CDR3 bases: TGTGCCAGCAGAGACAGGGGCGCCGAGCAGTACTTC. V gene TRBV6-1 combines with J gene TRBJ2-7, with 8 bases identical to TRBD1. CDR1 and CDR2 (germline): MNHNS, SASEGT. The CDR3 covers 12 residues. The V gene end was trimmed by 6 bases and the J gene end by 6 bases; junction bases not matched to a gene: 4.

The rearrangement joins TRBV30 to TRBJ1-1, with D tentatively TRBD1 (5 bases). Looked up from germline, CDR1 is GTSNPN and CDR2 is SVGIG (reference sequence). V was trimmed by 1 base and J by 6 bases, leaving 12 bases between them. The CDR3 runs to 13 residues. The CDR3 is CAWSGGVWAEAFF. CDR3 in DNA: TGTGCCTGGAGTGGGGGGGTCTGGGCTGAAGCTTTCTTT.

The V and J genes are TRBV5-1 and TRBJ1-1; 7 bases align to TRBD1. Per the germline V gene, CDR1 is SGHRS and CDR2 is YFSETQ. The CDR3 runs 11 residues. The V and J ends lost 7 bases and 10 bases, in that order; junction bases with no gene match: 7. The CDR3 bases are TGCGCCAGCGGAGGACAGGATGGAGCTTTCTTT. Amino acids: CASGGQDGAFF.

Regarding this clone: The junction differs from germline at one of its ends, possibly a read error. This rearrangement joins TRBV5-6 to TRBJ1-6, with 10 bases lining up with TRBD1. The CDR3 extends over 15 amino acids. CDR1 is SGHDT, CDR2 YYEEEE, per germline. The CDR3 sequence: CASSSRQGANSPLHF. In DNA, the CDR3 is TGTGCCAGCAGCTCCAGACAGGGGGCTAATTCTCCCCTCCACTTT.

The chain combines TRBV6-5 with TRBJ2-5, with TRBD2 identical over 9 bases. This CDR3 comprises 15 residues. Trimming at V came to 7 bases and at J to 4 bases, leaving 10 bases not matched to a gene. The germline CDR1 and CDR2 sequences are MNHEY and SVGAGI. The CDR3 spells CASTPGRGGPETQYF. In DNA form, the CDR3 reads TGTGCCAGCACCCCAGGGCGGGGGGGCCCAGAGACCCAGTACTTC.

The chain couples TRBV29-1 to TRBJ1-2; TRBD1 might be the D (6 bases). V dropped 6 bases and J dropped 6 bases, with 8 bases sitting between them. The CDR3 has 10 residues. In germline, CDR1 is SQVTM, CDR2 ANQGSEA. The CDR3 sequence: CSVRQDGYTF. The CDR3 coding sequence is TGCAGCGTGCGACAGGATGGCTACACCTTC.

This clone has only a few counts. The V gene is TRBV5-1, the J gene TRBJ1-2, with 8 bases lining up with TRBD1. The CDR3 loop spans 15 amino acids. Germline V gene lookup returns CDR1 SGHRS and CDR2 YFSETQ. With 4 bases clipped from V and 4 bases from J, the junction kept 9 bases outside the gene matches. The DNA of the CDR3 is TGCGCCAGCAGCCCAGGACAGGGCGGAGGCTATGGCTACACCTTC. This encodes CASSPGQGGGYGYTF.

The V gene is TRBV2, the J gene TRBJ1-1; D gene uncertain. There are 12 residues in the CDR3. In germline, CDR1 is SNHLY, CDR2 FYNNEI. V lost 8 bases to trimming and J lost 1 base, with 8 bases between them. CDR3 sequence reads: CASSWQNTEAFF. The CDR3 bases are TGTGCCAGCTCTTGGCAGAACACTGAAGCTTTCTTT.

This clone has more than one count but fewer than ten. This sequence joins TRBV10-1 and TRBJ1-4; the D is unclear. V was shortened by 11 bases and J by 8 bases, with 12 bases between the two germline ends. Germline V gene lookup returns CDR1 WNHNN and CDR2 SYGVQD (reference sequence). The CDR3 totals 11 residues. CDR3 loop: CAPNGPEKLFF. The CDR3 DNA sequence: TGCGCCCCTAATGGGCCAGAAAAACTGTTTTTT.

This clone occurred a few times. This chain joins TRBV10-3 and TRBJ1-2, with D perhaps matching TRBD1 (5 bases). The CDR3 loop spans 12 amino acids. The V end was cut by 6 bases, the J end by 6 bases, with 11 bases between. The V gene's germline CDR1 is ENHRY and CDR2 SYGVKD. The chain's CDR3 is CAISARQNGYTF. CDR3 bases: TGTGCCATCAGCGCACGACAGAATGGCTACACCTTC.

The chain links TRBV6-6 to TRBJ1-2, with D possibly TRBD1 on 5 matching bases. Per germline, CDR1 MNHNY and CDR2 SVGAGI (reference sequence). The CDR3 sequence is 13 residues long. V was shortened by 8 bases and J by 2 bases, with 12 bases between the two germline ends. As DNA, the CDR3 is TGTGCCAGCGGCTCCCAGGGAAACTATGGCTACACCTTC. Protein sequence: CASGSQGNYGYTF.

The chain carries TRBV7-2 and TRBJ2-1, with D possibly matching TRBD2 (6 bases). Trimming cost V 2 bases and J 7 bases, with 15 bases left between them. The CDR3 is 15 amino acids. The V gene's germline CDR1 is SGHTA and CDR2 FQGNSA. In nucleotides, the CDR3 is TGTGCCAGCAGCTTAATAGGAGGGGCGCGGAATGAGCAGTTCTTC. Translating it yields CASSLIGGARNEQFF.

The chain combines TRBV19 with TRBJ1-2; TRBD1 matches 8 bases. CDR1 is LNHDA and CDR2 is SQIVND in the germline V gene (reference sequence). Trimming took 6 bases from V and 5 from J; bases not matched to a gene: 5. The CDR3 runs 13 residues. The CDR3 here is CASRQGAGYGYTF. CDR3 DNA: TGTGCCAGTAGGCAGGGGGCTGGGTATGGCTACACCTTC.

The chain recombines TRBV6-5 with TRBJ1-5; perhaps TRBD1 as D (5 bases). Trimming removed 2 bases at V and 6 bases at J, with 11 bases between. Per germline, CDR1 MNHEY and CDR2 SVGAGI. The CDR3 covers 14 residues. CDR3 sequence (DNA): TGTGCCAGCAGTTACGGTACCGGGGGTCAGCCCCAGCATTTT. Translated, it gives CASSYGTGGQPQHF.

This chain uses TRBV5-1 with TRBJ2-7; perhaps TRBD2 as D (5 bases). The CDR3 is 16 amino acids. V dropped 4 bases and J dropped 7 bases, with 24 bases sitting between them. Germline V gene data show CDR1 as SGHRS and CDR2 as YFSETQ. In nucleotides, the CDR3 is TGCGCCAGCAGCCCCAATCCCGGGCGGGCTGTAGGGGAGCAGTACTTC. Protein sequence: CASSPNPGRAVGEQYF.

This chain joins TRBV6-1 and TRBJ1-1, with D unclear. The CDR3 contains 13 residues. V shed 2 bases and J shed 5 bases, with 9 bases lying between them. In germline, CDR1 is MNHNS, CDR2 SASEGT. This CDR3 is CASSESEETEAFF. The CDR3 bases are TGTGCCAGCAGTGAAAGCGAGGAGACTGAAGCTTTCTTT.

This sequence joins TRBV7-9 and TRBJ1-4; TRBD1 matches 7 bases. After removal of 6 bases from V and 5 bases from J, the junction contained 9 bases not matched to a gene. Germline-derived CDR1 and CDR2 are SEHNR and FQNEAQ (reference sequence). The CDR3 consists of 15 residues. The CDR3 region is CASSLTGQENEKLFF. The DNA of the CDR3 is TGTGCCAGCAGTCTGACTGGACAGGAAAATGAAAAACTGTTTTTT.

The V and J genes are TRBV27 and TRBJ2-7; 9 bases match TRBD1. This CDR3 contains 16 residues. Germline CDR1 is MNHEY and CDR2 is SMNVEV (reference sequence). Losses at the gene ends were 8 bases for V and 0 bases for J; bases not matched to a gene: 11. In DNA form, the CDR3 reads TGTGCCAGCGGACGACGAACAGGGGGCTCCTCCTACGAGCAGTACTTC. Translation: CASGRRTGGSSYEQYF.